This TCR beta chain was found in a study of regulatory T cells in long-lasting Graves disease. From its first to its last residue, the CDR3 has 14 amino acids. In germline, CDR1 is MNHNS, CDR2 SASEGT. Details on this clonotype: The limits of the CDR3 on the DNA are not certain, so only TCRdb's listed CDR3 is given.

The time point: persistent/refractory GD, antithyroid drugs over 5 years with positive TRAb. PBMC RNA was the source of the TCR library. Sequencing libraries for TCR beta were prepared with iRepertoire HTBI primers and Arm-PCR of CDR3 regions. TCRdb reanalysed the multiplex PCR reads using MiXCR and keeps one entry per CDR3 protein. The profile shows about half a million distinct CDR3 sequences, 20% to 25% of them singletons. The chain uses TRBV6-1 and TRBJ1-5; the table gives TRBD1 as D, unverified against the DNA. The sequence came from a female donor with Graves disease. The material sequenced was peripheral blood mononuclear cells (PBMCs), taken when the disease was refractory, from a patient treated with antithyroid drugs. The CDR3 loop is CASSTSTGGQPQHF.